The clone carrying this T cell receptor (beta chain) came up once. Researchers isolated at least 6.5 million PBMCs per sample. The sample is drawn from a study of blood T cells in healthy people across ages. A J-beta primer mix and a sample-barcoded 5' primer were used in a second PCR of roughly 6 to 12 cycles. TCRdb reprocessed the 5' RACE reads with MiXCR, giving one entry per CDR3 protein. The table has just over 1 million distinct CDR3 sequences, more than 35% seen once; the top ten hold approximately 20%. This CDR3 is 12 amino acids long. V lost 6 bases and J lost 4, with 6 bases in between. Germline V lookup: CDR1 SSHAT, CDR2 FNYEAQ (reference sequence).

Specimen: blood. The chain carries TRBV7-7 and TRBJ2-2; the D is unclear. The receptor comes from a woman in her sixties in good health. For the CDR3, the DNA is TGTGCCAGCAGGTCGCGCACCGGGGAGCTGTTTTTT. This codes for CASRSRTGELFF.